Presented here are 32 T cell receptor beta chains from one specimen sequenced in a study of identical twins. TCRdb used MiXCR to reprocess the 5' RACE reads, holding one entry per CDR3 protein. The sample contains approximately 600,000 distinct CDR3 sequences, just over 7% of which appear only once. These data were also filed under a second study, of yellow fever vaccine responses in identical twins.

Sequenced material: PBMCs. The origin of the receptors is a woman younger than 35 in good health.

The chain employs TRBV3-1 and TRBJ1-5; 7 bases are a match to TRBD1. The CDR3 loop spans 15 amino acids. Trimming removed 4 bases from V and 1 base from J; junction bases left unmatched: 4. Germline V gene sequence: CDR1 LGHDT, CDR2 YNNKEL (reference sequence). The CDR3 sequence: CASSPTGRSNQPQHF. CDR3 sequence (DNA): TGTGCCAGCAGCCCGACAGGGAGGAGCAATCAGCCCCAGCATTTT. The full variable domain, in which reference TRBV3-1 and TRBJ1-5 provide the parts outside the CDR3, is DTAVSQTPKYLVTQMGNDKSIKCEQNLGHDTMYWYKQDSKKFLKIMFSYNNKELIINETVPNRFSPKSPDKAHLNLHINSLELGDSAVYFCASSPTGRSNQPQHFGDGTRLSIL.

This clonotype came up many times. V gene TRBV18 combines with J gene TRBJ1-2; D remains ambiguous. Trimming cost V 2 bases and J 1 base, with 8 bases left between them. Germline V CDR1 and CDR2: KGHSH, LQKENI. The CDR3 runs 14 residues. The CDR3 reads CASSPSASNYGYTF. CDR3 nucleotides: TGTGCCAGCTCACCATCTGCCAGTAACTATGGCTACACCTTC.

This clonotype was counted between two and nine times. The gene calls are TRBV12-3 or TRBV12-4 and TRBJ2-3; D may be TRBD1 (7 bases). Trimming took 2 bases from V and 2 from J, leaving 20 bases between them. The CDR3 is made up of 18 amino acids. CDR3 sequence: CASSLRGGQVKYTDTQYF. The CDR3, as DNA: TGTGCCAGCAGTTTAAGGGGAGGACAGGTCAAATACACAGATACGCAGTATTTT.

This clonotype was seen repeatedly, ten times or more. This chain links TRBV4-1 with TRBJ1-1, with D unclear. With 0 bases removed from V and 0 bases from J, the gap between germline ends came to 17 bases. The CDR3 runs to 18 residues. Germline CDR1 reads MGHRA; CDR2 reads YSYEKL. CDR3 residues: CASSQDRGQTQMNTEAFF. The CDR3 region has the DNA TGCGCCAGCAGCCAAGATCGGGGTCAGACACAAATGAACACTGAAGCTTTCTTT.

Many counts were recorded for this clonotype. V and J are TRBV5-1 and TRBJ2-5; tentative D call: TRBD1 (6 bases). Germline V gene data show CDR1 as SGHRS and CDR2 as YFSETQ. The CDR3 has 18 residues. V was shortened by 0 bases and J by 1 base, with 19 bases between the two germline ends. The CDR3 spells CASSLEGHRIWGQETQYF. The DNA for the CDR3 is TGCGCCAGCAGCTTGGAGGGACACCGAATTTGGGGCCAAGAGACCCAGTACTTC.

This clonotype was seen ten or more times. J is TRBJ2-3 and V is TRBV29-1; D is undetermined. Trimming took 1 base from V and 10 from J, leaving 9 bases between them. The CDR3 covers 11 residues. The germline V gene encodes CDR1 SQVTM and CDR2 ANQGSEA. The CDR3 bases are TGCAGCGTTGAAGTCCAGCGCCCGCAGTATTTT. This encodes CSVEVQRPQYF.

This clonotype has a count of ten or more. V usage is TRBV29-1 and J usage is TRBJ2-2, with TRBD1 matching 9 bases. The CDR3 runs 14 residues. Trimming took 6 bases from V and 5 from J; bases not matched to a gene: 7. In germline, CDR1 is SQVTM, CDR2 ANQGSEA. In DNA form, the CDR3 reads TGCAGCGTGGACAGGGGAACTAGGACCGGGGAGCTGTTTTTT. As protein: CSVDRGTRTGELFF.

The genes are TRBV20-1 and TRBJ2-6, with TRBD1 identical over 7 bases. The CDR3 extends over 14 amino acids. V shed 6 bases and J 3 bases; nucleotides not matched to a gene: 5. CDR1 is DFQATT, CDR2 SNEGSKA, per germline (reference sequence). CDR3 in amino acids: CSARTGGGANVLTF. The CDR3 bases are TGCAGTGCGAGGACAGGTGGTGGGGCCAACGTCCTGACTTTC.

This clonotype was detected ten times or more. The V gene is TRBV10-3, the J gene TRBJ2-1; 8 bases match TRBD2. The germline V gene has CDR1 ENHRY and CDR2 SYGVKD. With 6 bases clipped from V and 7 bases from J, the junction kept 8 bases outside the gene matches. The CDR3 contains 14 residues. CDR3 DNA: TGTGCCATCAGGCCCGGGGGGGGGCTTAATGAGCAGTTCTTC. It is translated as CAIRPGGGLNEQFF.

This clonotype was counted between two and nine times. The chain combines TRBV5-1 with TRBJ2-5, with D perhaps matching TRBD1 or TRBD2 (5 bases each). The CDR3 spans 15 residues. The V gene lost 3 bases and the J gene lost 1 base, with 13 bases spanning the gap. Per the germline V gene, CDR1 is SGHRS and CDR2 is YFSETQ. The CDR3 loop reads CASSSTVGGQETQYF. CDR3 coding DNA: TGCGCCAGCAGCTCGACTGTTGGGGGCCAAGAGACCCAGTACTTC.

The sample holds a few counts of this clonotype. The genes are TRBV20-1 and TRBJ2-7; TRBD2 aligns across 12 bases. After removal of 6 bases from V and 2 bases from J, the junction contained 5 bases not matched to a gene. In germline, CDR1 is DFQATT, CDR2 SNEGSKA (reference sequence). The CDR3 is 14 amino acids. The chain's CDR3 is CSAMGLAGTYEQYF. CDR3 nucleotides: TGCAGTGCAATGGGACTAGCGGGTACCTACGAGCAGTACTTC.

The V call is TRBV15, the J call TRBJ2-3; the match to TRBD1 covers 10 bases. The CDR3 loop spans 14 amino acids. Trimming at V came to 5 bases and at J to 3 bases, leaving 2 bases not matched to a gene. CDR1 is LNHNV, CDR2 YYDKDF, per germline (reference sequence). The CDR3: CATSGDRGTDTQYF. CDR3 nucleotides: TGTGCCACCAGCGGGGACAGGGGTACAGATACGCAGTATTTT.

This clonotype was detected many times. The chain uses TRBV5-1 and TRBJ1-1; D may be TRBD1 (6 bases). This CDR3 contains 13 residues. CDR1 and CDR2 from the germline V gene are SGHRS and YFSETQ. The V gene lost 5 bases and the J gene lost 2 bases, with 10 bases spanning the gap. CDR3 protein: CASRLTGNTEAFF. CDR3 DNA: TGCGCCAGCAGACTGACAGGAAACACTGAAGCTTTCTTT. Full variable domain (missing parts from reference TRBV5-1 and TRBJ1-1): KAGVTQTPRYLIKTRGQQVTLSCSPISGHRSVSWYQQTPGQGLQFLFEYFSETQRNKGNFPGRFSGRQFSNSRSEMNVSTLELGDSALYLCASRLTGNTEAFFGQGTRLTVV.

The V and J genes are TRBV6-4 and TRBJ2-1, with D perhaps matching TRBD2 (5 bases). CDR3 length equals 17 residues. Trimming took off 6 bases at V and 0 bases at J, with 18 bases between the two ends. Germline values: CDR1 MRHNA, CDR2 SNTAGT. Here the CDR3 DNA reads TGTGCCAGCAGCATTTGGGCGGGCCCTAGCTCCTACAATGAGCAGTTCTTC. This codes for CASSIWAGPSSYNEQFF.

This clonotype was counted many times. This chain uses TRBV6-1 with TRBJ2-7, with D perhaps TRBD2 (5 bases). Germline V gene sequence: CDR1 MNHNS, CDR2 SASEGT. This CDR3 spans 14 amino acids. V shed 0 bases and J shed 3 bases, with 9 bases lying between them. The CDR3 coding sequence is TGTGCCAGCAGTGAAGCGACGGGGATCTACGAGCAGTACGTC. It codes for CASSEATGIYEQYV.

Only a few counts were recorded for this clonotype. The rearrangement joins TRBV20-1 to TRBJ1-1; 7 nucleotides match TRBD1. This CDR3 has 15 amino acids. V trimming: 6 bases; J trimming: 0 bases; junction bases outside the gene matches: 10. CDR1 and CDR2 from the germline V gene are DFQATT and SNEGSKA (reference sequence). In DNA, the CDR3 is TGCAGTGCGCCGAGACAGGGAGGCATGAACACTGAAGCTTTCTTT. It codes for CSAPRQGGMNTEAFF.

This clonotype was seen repeatedly, ten times or more. The chain recombines TRBV12-3 or TRBV12-4 with TRBJ2-1; 7 bases are shared with TRBD2. The V and J ends lost 6 bases and 0 bases, in that order; junction bases with no gene match: 5. This CDR3 has 15 amino acids. The CDR3 DNA reads as TGTGCCAGCAGCTCGCGGGGGAGCTCCTACAATGAGCAGTTCTTC. The encoded protein is CASSSRGSSYNEQFF.

In this sample, this clonotype turned up a few times. The chain combines TRBV29-1 with TRBJ1-2; D unclear. Germline CDR1 and CDR2: SQVTM and ANQGSEA. The V end was cut by 0 bases, the J end by 8 bases, with 13 bases between. This CDR3 comprises 13 residues. CDR3 sequence (DNA): TGCAGCGTTGAAGATGGCGCCAGGACCGGCTACACCTTC. Amino acid sequence: CSVEDGARTGYTF.

The gene calls are TRBV20-1 and TRBJ2-7; D is undetermined. V shed 0 bases and J shed 2 bases, with 17 bases lying between them. The CDR3 totals 16 residues. Germline lookup yields CDR1 DFQATT and CDR2 SNEGSKA (reference sequence). The CDR3 DNA reads TGCAGTGCTAGAGATCGGAAGAATAGCCCCACCTACGAGCAGTACTTC. Its protein product is CSARDRKNSPTYEQYF.

This rearrangement joins TRBV6-9 to TRBJ2-3, with 11 bases fitting TRBD2. Germline V gives CDR1 MNHGY, CDR2 SVAAGI. Trimming removed 7 bases from V and 2 bases from J; junction bases left unmatched: 5. This CDR3 comprises 15 residues. DNA for the CDR3: TGTGCCAGCAACTATAGCGGGGGGGCCACAGATACGCAGTATTTT. The encoded protein is CASNYSGGATDTQYF.

This clonotype occurred a few times. The chain is built from TRBV28 and TRBJ2-1; TRBD2 might be the D (6 bases). The V gene's germline CDR1 is MDHEN and CDR2 SYDVKM. Between the trimmed V and J ends, which lost 5 bases and 5 bases, there was a span of 19 bases. The length of the CDR3 is 16 residues. In nucleotides, the CDR3 is TGTGCCAGCAGTGCCCACGGCGGGGTAAAAGACAATGAGCAGTTCTTC. Its translation is CASSAHGGVKDNEQFF.

This clonotype has at least ten counts. The chain uses TRBV12-3 or TRBV12-4 and TRBJ1-4, with D possibly matching TRBD1 (5 bases). The CDR3 sequence is 15 residues long. V lost 8 bases and J lost 5, with 18 bases in between. CDR3 nucleotide sequence: TGTGCCAGCTGCCCCCCTACGGGGACCAATGAAAAACTGTTTTTT. Translated: CASCPPTGTNEKLFF.

The sample holds many counts of this clonotype. The chain is built from TRBV6-5 and TRBJ1-4; D not certain. Germline V lookup: CDR1 MNHEY, CDR2 SVGAGI. The CDR3 has 14 amino acids. V lost 0 bases and J lost 8, with 10 bases in between. The CDR3 region is CASSYSSQTEKLFF. Written as DNA, the CDR3 is TGTGCCAGCAGTTACTCGAGTCAGACAGAAAAACTGTTTTTT.

This clonotype was detected ten times or more. The chain combines TRBV11-2 with TRBJ1-6; TRBD1 is a possible D gene (5 bases). The CDR3 consists of 16 residues. In germline, CDR1 is SGHAT, CDR2 FQNNGV. V was cut by 1 base and J by 1 base, with 8 bases left in between. CDR3 coding DNA: TGTGCCAGCAGCTTAGCGGGGGTTTCCTATAATTCACCCCTCCACTTT. It is translated as CASSLAGVSYNSPLHF.

This clonotype was counted many times. This sequence joins TRBV11-2 and TRBJ2-2; D unclear. Deletions cut 8 bases from V and 4 bases from J, with 17 bases between. The CDR3 covers 15 residues. The V gene's germline CDR1 is SGHAT and CDR2 FQNNGV. The CDR3 loop reads CASPLGQAITGELFF. The CDR3 DNA reads as TGTGCCAGCCCCCTCGGGCAGGCGATCACCGGGGAGCTGTTTTTT.

This clonotype was recorded many times. The chain carries TRBV6-5 and TRBJ1-6, with a possible D match to TRBD1 (5 bases). In germline, CDR1 is MNHEY, CDR2 SVGAGI. V gave up 2 bases and J gave up 6 bases, with 17 bases separating them. CDR3 length equals 17 residues. CDR3 loop: CASSYGYAGTVNSPLHF. CDR3 DNA sequence: TGTGCCAGCAGTTACGGATATGCCGGGACGGTTAATTCACCCCTCCACTTT.

This clonotype was counted ten times or more. The chain recombines TRBV29-1 with TRBJ2-6, with D possibly matching TRBD1 (5 bases). From germline, CDR1 is SQVTM and CDR2 ANQGSEA. Trimming took 0 bases from V and 2 from J, leaving 8 bases between them. This CDR3 is built from 15 residues. Here the CDR3 DNA reads TGCAGCGTTGAAGAACCGGACACTGGGGCCAACGTCCTGACTTTC. As protein: CSVEEPDTGANVLTF.

The rearrangement links TRBV9 to TRBJ2-6; D is possibly TRBD1 or TRBD2 (5 bases each). CDR1 and CDR2 from the germline V gene are SGDLS and YYNGEE. Deletions cut 2 bases from V and 0 bases from J, with 15 bases between. This CDR3 spans 18 amino acids. This CDR3 reads CASSVRQGGSSGANVLTF. CDR3 bases: TGTGCCAGCAGCGTTCGGCAGGGTGGGAGCTCTGGGGCCAACGTCCTGACTTTC.

The chain joins TRBV11-2 to TRBJ1-1; TRBD1 agrees at 10 bases. This CDR3 spans 17 amino acids. Trimming took 5 bases from V and 6 from J; bases not matched to a gene: 15. Germline assignment: CDR1 SGHAT and CDR2 FQNNGV. CDR3 protein: CASSRRWTGGLLSEAFF. The CDR3 region has the DNA TGTGCCAGCAGCCGACGATGGACAGGGGGTTTGTTATCTGAAGCTTTCTTT. The full variable domain, its missing parts supplied by reference TRBV11-2 and TRBJ1-1, is EAGVAQSPRYKIIEKRQSVAFWCNPISGHATLYWYQQILGQGPKLLIQFQNNGVVDDSQLPKDRFSAERLKGVDSTLKIQPAKLEDSAVYLCASSRRWTGGLLSEAFFGQGTRLTVV.

V usage is TRBV18 and J usage is TRBJ2-5, with TRBD1 identical over 9 bases. This CDR3 is 14 amino acids long. V shed 2 bases and J 7 bases; nucleotides not matched to a gene: 5. Per the germline V gene, CDR1 is KGHSH and CDR2 is LQKENI. In DNA form, the CDR3 reads TGTGCCAGCTCACCAGGACAGGGGTCGAGGACCCAGTACTTC. It yields the protein CASSPGQGSRTQYF.

CDR3 sequence reads: CASSLGFAGGPVGTDTQYF. The CDR3, as DNA: TGTGCCAGCAGCTTAGGTTTTGCGGGGGGGCCTGTTGGCACAGATACGCAGTATTTT. The chain uses TRBV7-8 and TRBJ2-3; 9 nucleotides match TRBD2. The CDR3 loop spans 19 amino acids. The germline CDR1 and CDR2 sequences are SGHVS and FQNEAQ. V shed 1 base and J 1 base; nucleotides not matched to a gene: 12.

J is TRBJ1-3 and V is TRBV7-9; D is perhaps TRBD1 (5 bases). Germline CDR1 reads SEHNR; CDR2 reads FQNEAQ (reference sequence). Trimming stripped 7 bases from V and 1 base from J, with 17 bases between. This CDR3 is 16 amino acids long. CDR3: CASTSRGGASGNTIYF. DNA of the CDR3: TGTGCCAGCACCTCTAGGGGAGGGGCGTCTGGAAACACCATATATTTT.